This T cell receptor (beta chain) emerged from a study of CD8 T cells in Susac syndrome. The CDR3 covers 13 residues. Germline V gene lookup returns CDR1 MDHEN and CDR2 SYDVKM. V was cut by 5 bases and J by 4 bases, with 11 bases left in between. An amount of RNA that ranged from about 0.45 to 1 ug was reverse transcribed with random hexamers. The authors amplified TCR beta CDR3 across 54 Vbeta and 13 Jbeta using immunoSEQ multiplex PCR. MiXCR was run by TCRdb on the immunoSEQ multiplex PCR reads, yielding one entry per CDR3 protein. The data show some 300,000 distinct CDR3 sequences, roughly 85% seen once. TCR beta sequencing covered blood CD8+ and CD4+ T cells.

V gene TRBV28 combines with J gene TRBJ1-1; D possibly corresponds to TRBD1 (5 bases). The specimen was CD8+ T cells from PBMCs. The TCR was taken from a human donor with multiple sclerosis. DNA for the CDR3: TGTGCCAGCAGTCCAGGGTTTGGCACTGAAGCTTTCTTT. It yields the protein CASSPGFGTEAFF.